The entry below describes one TCR beta chain. Its antigen is unknown. The V and J ends lost 3 bases and 6 bases respectively, with 2 bases between them. The CDR3 contains 10 residues. The germline CDR1 and CDR2 sequences are SQVTM and ANQGSEA. This sample is part of a study of CD8+ T cells in alopecia areata. Study-wide results and limits: Possibly as an HLA-related effect, TCR sharing across patients appeared less clear than in mice.

As the sequencing template, cDNA was produced by extracting RNA and reverse transcribing it. Repertoires were generated with immunoSEQ multiplex PCR, while TCRdb's copy carries only in-frame clones and drops some. The table has 180,000 or so clones, around 63% seen once; the top ten hold 1.5% to 2%. The chain carries TRBV29-1 and TRBJ2-2; D is undetermined. The sample in question was CD4+ T cells sorted from blood, obtained at week 0. The source of this sequence is a human donor with alopecia areata. This CDR3 is CSVDAGELFF. CDR3 DNA: TGCAGCGTTGATGCCGGGGAGCTGTTTTTT.